Described below is a single T cell receptor (beta chain) sequence and its context. As yet, its antigen is unknown. This entry belongs to a study of neoadjuvant nivolumab and ipilimumab in lung cancer. Study in general: Patients got nivolumab 3 mg/kg on days 1, 15 and 29; combination added ipilimumab 1 mg/kg day 1.

This table comes from immunoSEQ multiplex PCR, and its TCRdb copy is limited to in-frame clones, with some not included. The sample includes 10,000 to 15,000 clones, almost 96% of them seen just once. Points from the study as a whole: TCR clonality did not significantly correlate with pathologic tumor regression. Compared with tumor-adjacent uninvolved lung, resected tumors showed greater richness and clonality.

In germline, CDR1 is SGHRS, CDR2 YFSETQ. With V trimmed by 1 base and J by 2 bases, 7 bases remained unmatched. CDR3 length: 18 residues. The sequence came from an adult with non-small cell lung cancer. The V and J genes are TRBV5-1 and TRBJ2-6; 9 bases match TRBD1. The specimen comprised peripheral blood, sampled after neoadjuvant nivolumab, alone or with ipilimumab, at or shortly before surgery. In DNA, the CDR3 is TGCGCCAGCAGCTTGCGGACAGGGGTCTTGGCTGGGGCCAACGTCCTGACTTTC. Protein sequence: CASSLRTGVLAGANVLTF.